This T cell receptor beta chain came from a study of T cell repertoires in cytomegalovirus infection (dated by TCRdb to the late 2010s). About the study as a whole: Donor HLA type was relevant to the analysis, as public TCR beta signatures indicated carriage of CMV infection together with the matching HLA type. General conclusions and limits of the study: Cumulative frequency of public TCR beta family members discriminated carriers of CMV infection plus the relevant HLA type in this cohort and an independent 352-donor cohort. The ex vivo response was dominated by HLA-C-restricted CMV-specific TCR beta clonotypes, which also provided the single most frequent clonotype in two of eight donors.

Measured from the cysteine to the phenylalanine, the CDR3 is 16 residues long. Left in the record is the CDR3 DNA by itself, 48 bases read in frame from the first base. Based on the germline V gene, the CDR1 and CDR2 sequences are LGHNA and YSLEER. The junction carries 13 bases between V and J, which are trimmed by 4 bases and 0 bases respectively. The sequencer listed for this sample is Illumina HiSeq 1500. Using fastp trimming at Q25 and MiXCR clonotype assembly, TCRdb reanalyzed the public sequencing data and kept in-frame beta chains. Each entry merges the rows of one CDR3 protein and shows their most common DNA and genes. The sample data list under 800,000 distinct CDR3 sequences, and roughly a quarter of these were observed just once. The ten largest clones represent 7.5% to 9% of the sample. Note on this clonotype: This clone's antigen is unknown. Base-call qualities are not available, and no considerably larger clone is one nucleotide away.

This sequence uses TRBV4-3 and TRBJ1-5; no D gene can be assigned with confidence. Sample: CD8+ T cells from PBMCs. This TCR was recovered from a human donor in good health (CMV status not recorded). Some clones in this sample may be carry-over from other donors' samples. The CDR3 has the sequence CASSPAWYASNQPQHF. The DNA is TGCGCCAGCAGCCCCGCCTGGTATGCTAGCAATCAGCCCCAGCATTTT.